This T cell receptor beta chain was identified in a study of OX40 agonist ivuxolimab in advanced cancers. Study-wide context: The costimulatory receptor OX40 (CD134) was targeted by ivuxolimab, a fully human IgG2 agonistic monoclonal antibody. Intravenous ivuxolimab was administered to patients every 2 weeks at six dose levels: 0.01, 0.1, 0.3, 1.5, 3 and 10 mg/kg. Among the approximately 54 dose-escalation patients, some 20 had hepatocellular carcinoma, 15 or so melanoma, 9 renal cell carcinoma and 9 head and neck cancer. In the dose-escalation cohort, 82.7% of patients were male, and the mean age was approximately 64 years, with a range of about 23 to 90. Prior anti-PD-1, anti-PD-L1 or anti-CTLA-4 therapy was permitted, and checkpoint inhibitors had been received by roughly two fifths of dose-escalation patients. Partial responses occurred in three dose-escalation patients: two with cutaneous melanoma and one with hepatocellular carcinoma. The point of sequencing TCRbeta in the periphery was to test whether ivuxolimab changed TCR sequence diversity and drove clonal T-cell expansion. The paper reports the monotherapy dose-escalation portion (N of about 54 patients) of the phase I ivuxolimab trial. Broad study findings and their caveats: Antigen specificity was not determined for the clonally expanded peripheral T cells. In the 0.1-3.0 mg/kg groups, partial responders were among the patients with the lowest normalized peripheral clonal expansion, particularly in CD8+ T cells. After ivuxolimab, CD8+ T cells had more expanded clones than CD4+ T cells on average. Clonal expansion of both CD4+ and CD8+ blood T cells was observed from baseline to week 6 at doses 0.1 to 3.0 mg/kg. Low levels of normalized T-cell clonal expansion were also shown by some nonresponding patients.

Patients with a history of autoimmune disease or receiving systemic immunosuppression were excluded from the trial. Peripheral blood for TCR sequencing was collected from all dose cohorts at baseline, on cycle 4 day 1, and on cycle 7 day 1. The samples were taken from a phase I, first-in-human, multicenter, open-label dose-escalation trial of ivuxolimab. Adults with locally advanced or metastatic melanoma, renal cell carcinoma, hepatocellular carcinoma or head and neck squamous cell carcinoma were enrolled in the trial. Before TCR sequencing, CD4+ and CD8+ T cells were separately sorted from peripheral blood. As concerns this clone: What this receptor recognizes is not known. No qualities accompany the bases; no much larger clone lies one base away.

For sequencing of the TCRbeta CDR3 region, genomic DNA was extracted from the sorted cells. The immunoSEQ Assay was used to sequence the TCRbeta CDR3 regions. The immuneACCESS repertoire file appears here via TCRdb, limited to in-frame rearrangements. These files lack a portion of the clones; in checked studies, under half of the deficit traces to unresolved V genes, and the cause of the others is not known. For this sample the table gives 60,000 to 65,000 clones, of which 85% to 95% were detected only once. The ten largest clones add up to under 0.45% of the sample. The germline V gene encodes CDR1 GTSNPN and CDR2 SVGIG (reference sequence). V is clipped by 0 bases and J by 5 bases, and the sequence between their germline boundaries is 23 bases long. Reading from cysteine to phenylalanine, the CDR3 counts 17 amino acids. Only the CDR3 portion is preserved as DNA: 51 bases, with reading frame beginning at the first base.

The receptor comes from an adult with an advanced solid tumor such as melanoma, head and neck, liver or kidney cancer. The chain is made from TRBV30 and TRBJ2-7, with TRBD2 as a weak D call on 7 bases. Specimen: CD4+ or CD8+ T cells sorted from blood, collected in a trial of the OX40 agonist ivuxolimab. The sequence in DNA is TGTGCCTGGAGTGTACAGAGGGGGAGGGAGCGTGACCACGAGCAGTACTTC. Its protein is CAWSVQRGRERDHEQYF.